The rows below give T cell receptor beta chains drawn from one sample of a study of shared clonotypes between healthy human individuals. Data came from immunoSEQ multiplex PCR; TCRdb stores just in-frame clones and leaves some out. The table records roughly 1.5 million clones, 98% of them present only once. The sequenced sample was naive CD4+ T cells sorted from blood. The receptor source for this set is a man younger than 40 in good health. Each CDR3 is given with its conserved first and last residue. Each record gives: CDR3 length, clone size, J gene, D gene, V gene, CDR3 DNA, CDR3 protein. A D gene is named only where the DNA matches it firmly. Clone size is not always given. Where it is, it says once, few, many or a class for expanded clones.

15,-,TRBJ1-4,-,TRBV5-1,TGCGCCAGCAGCTTGGCCAGAGGGTTCGACGAAAAACTGTTTTTT,CASSLARGFDEKLFF
11,-,TRBJ2-7,-,TRBV6-1,TGTGCCAGCAGTGAAGTTAACGAGCAGTACTTC,CASSEVNEQYF
17,-,TRBJ1-4,-,TRBV4-3,TGCGCCAGCAGCCACGCTTACTCCCTTGTAGTTAATGAAAAACTGTTTTTT,CASSHAYSLVVNEKLFF
15,-,TRBJ2-1,-,TRBV11-2,TGTGCCAGCAGCTCGGCCGGGACTTACTACAATGAGCAGTTCTTC,CASSSAGTYYNEQFF
13,-,TRBJ2-7,-,TRBV10-3,TGTGCCATCGGCCCGGGACGGCCCTACGAGCAGTACTTC,CAIGPGRPYEQYF
17,-,TRBJ1-4,-,TRBV5-1,TGCGCCAGCAGCTTGGGTCCAGGGGCCGGTACTAATGAAAAACTGTTTTTT,CASSLGPGAGTNEKLFF
14,-,TRBJ2-5,-,TRBV7-9,TGTGCCAGCAGCTTAAGGCCGGAACGAGAGACCCAGTACTTC,CASSLRPERETQYF
15,-,TRBJ2-2,TRBD1,TRBV19,TGTGCCAGTAGTCCACGAGGGGGCTCCACCGGGGAGCTGTTTTTT,CASSPRGGSTGELFF
16,-,TRBJ2-7,TRBD2,TRBV9,TGTGCCAGCAGCGGGCGGGAGGGCCTCCAGGTCTACGAGCAGTACTTC,CASSGREGLQVYEQYF
13,-,TRBJ2-6,-,TRBV7-8,TGTGCCAGCAGCTTAGGGGGGGCCAACGTCCTGACTTTC,CASSLGGANVLTF
17,-,TRBJ2-2,TRBD2,TRBV27,TGTGCCAGCAGTTTTACCGGACTAGCGGGAGACGCCGGGGAGCTGTTTTTT,CASSFTGLAGDAGELFF
13,-,TRBJ2-7,-,TRBV5-1,TGCGCCAGCAGACCGACTGAGAACTACGAGCAGTACTTC,CASRPTENYEQYF
13,-,TRBJ1-5,TRBD1,TRBV19,TGTGCCAGTGGGACAGCGTCGAATCAGCCCCAGCATTTT,CASGTASNQPQHF
18,-,TRBJ2-1,TRBD1,TRBV2,TGTGCCAGCCGAATTGAGACAGGGTCTTCTTACTCCTACAATGAGCAGTTCTTC,CASRIETGSSYSYNEQFF
16,-,TRBJ2-2,-,TRBV9,TGTGCCAGCAGCGGATACAGCGCTCCGAACACCGGGGAGCTGTTTTTT,CASSGYSAPNTGELFF
12,-,TRBJ2-7,-,TRBV29-1,TGCAGCGTTGCGGCGGGGCCCTACGAGCAGTACTTC,CSVAAGPYEQYF
16,-,TRBJ1-4,TRBD1,TRBV2,TGTGCCAGCAGTGCCCGAGCTGGGACAGGGGGGGAAAAACTGTTTTTT,CASSARAGTGGEKLFF
17,once,TRBJ2-1,TRBD1,TRBV19,TGTGCCAGCAGGGGACAGGGAGCAAACTGGGGATACAATGAGCAGTTCTTC,CASRGQGANWGYNEQFF
14,-,TRBJ2-3,-,TRBV2,TGTGCCAGCGCCGGGTTACAGGTCCCAGATACGCAGTATTTT,CASAGLQVPDTQYF
14,-,TRBJ2-2,-,TRBV18,TGTGCCAGCTCACCCAGAATGAACACCGGGGAGCTGTTTTTT,CASSPRMNTGELFF
12,-,TRBJ2-1,-,TRBV7-6,TGTGCCAGCAGCTTAGACACCTATGAGCAGTTCTTC,CASSLDTYEQFF
15,-,TRBJ2-1,-,TRBV14,TGTGCCAGCAGCCGGGGAAGGGGAAGCTACAATGAGCAGTTCTTC,CASSRGRGSYNEQFF
19,once,TRBJ2-2,TRBD2,TRBV4-1,TGCGCCAGCAGCCAAGAATCCCCAATAACTAGCGCGAACACCGGGGAGCTGTTTTTT,CASSQESPITSANTGELFF